The present T cell receptor (beta chain) was sequenced within a study of blood T cell repertoires in COVID-19. From germline, CDR1 is WSHSY and CDR2 SAAADI. The V and J ends lost 2 bases and 7 bases, in that order; junction bases with no gene match: 1. The CDR3 is made up of 14 amino acids. This clone was observed a few times. Assay: immunoSEQ multiplex PCR; the TCRdb copy retains only in-frame clones and omits some. The sample contains around 140,000 clones, 65% to 85% of which appear only once. This chain uses TRBV10-2 with TRBJ1-6; 8 bases line up with TRBD1. Sequenced sample: peripheral blood. This TCR came from a woman of 80 years or more with acute or convalescent COVID-19. CDR3 in DNA: TGCGCCAGCAGTGAGACAGGGGGAAATTCACCCCTCCACTTT. It specifies CASSETGGNSPLHF.